Below are 32 T cell receptor beta chains sequenced from a single sample in a study of blood T cells in healthy people across ages. Then a second PCR, running about 6 to 11 cycles, was carried out with a sample-barcoded 5' primer and a J-beta primer mix. TCRdb itself ran the 5' RACE reads through MiXCR, one entry per CDR3 protein. The table includes 800,000 to 1,300,000 distinct CDR3 sequences, roughly 24% detected once. The data also belong to a second study, concerning T cells of mothers and their children.

The sample taken for sequencing was blood. These receptors all come from a girl aged 2 to 10 in good health.

The chain is built from TRBV2 and TRBJ2-7, with 8 bases lining up with TRBD2. J gave up 3 bases and V 11 bases, and 9 bases lay outside the gene matches. Germline V gene lookup returns CDR1 SNHLY and CDR2 FYNNEI. CDR3 length: 13 residues. CDR3 residues: CAATTSEDYEQYF. In DNA form, the CDR3 reads TGTGCCGCCACGACTAGCGAAGACTACGAGCAGTACTTC.

The sample holds a few counts of this clonotype. The chain carries TRBV7-2 and TRBJ2-5, with 7 bases lining up with TRBD2. The V gene end was trimmed by 4 bases and the J gene end by 5 bases; junction bases not matched to a gene: 10. The CDR3 extends over 15 amino acids. Germline assignment: CDR1 SGHTA and CDR2 FQGNSA. The CDR3 DNA follows: TGTGCCAGCAGCTCGGGGCGGGGGTTTAGGGAGACCCAGTACTTC. Residues: CASSSGRGFRETQYF. The variable domain in full, completed from reference TRBV7-2 and TRBJ2-5, reads GAGVSQSPSNKVTEKGKDVELRCDPISGHTALYWYRQSLGQGLEFLIYFQGNSAPDKSGLPSDRFSAERTGGSVSTLTIQRTQQEDSAVYLCASSSGRGFRETQYFGPGTRLLVL.

The table lists this clonotype with a few counts. This chain links TRBV10-1 with TRBJ2-5; 7 nucleotides agree with TRBD1. Germline CDR1 and CDR2: WNHNN and SYGVQD (reference sequence). The V gene end was trimmed by 5 bases and the J gene end by 5 bases; junction bases not matched to a gene: 8. The CDR3 contains 14 residues. The CDR3 nucleotides are TGCGCCAGCAGTTTACAGGGGAGATCGGAGACCCAGTACTTC. Protein sequence: CASSLQGRSETQYF.

This clonotype has just a few counts. The chain employs TRBV14 and TRBJ2-5; 11 bases are a match to TRBD2. V shed 5 bases and J 5 bases; nucleotides not matched to a gene: 10. The CDR3 has 16 residues. The germline V gene encodes CDR1 SGHDN and CDR2 FVKESK. The CDR3 spells CASSRILTSGDETQYF. The CDR3 DNA follows: TGTGCCAGCAGCAGGATATTGACTAGCGGGGACGAGACCCAGTACTTC.

The V and J genes are TRBV28 and TRBJ2-1, with TRBD2 matching 8 bases. The germline gives CDR1 MDHEN, CDR2 SYDVKM. This CDR3 is 15 amino acids long. Losses at the gene ends were 3 bases for V and 3 bases for J; bases not matched to a gene: 4. The CDR3 sequence: CASSFRAGVYNEQFF. The CDR3 nucleotides read TGTGCCAGCAGTTTCCGAGCGGGAGTCTACAATGAGCAGTTCTTC.

The chain joins TRBV27 to TRBJ2-5; possible D gene TRBD1, 6 bases. Germline CDR1 reads MNHEY; CDR2 reads SMNVEV (reference sequence). Between the trimmed V and J ends, which lost 4 bases and 2 bases, there was a span of 20 bases. This CDR3 spans 17 amino acids. CDR3 sequence reads: CASSSLQGLEEQETQYF. The CDR3 nucleotides read TGTGCCAGCAGTTCTCTACAGGGTTTGGAGGAACAAGAGACCCAGTACTTC.

This chain links TRBV4-1 with TRBJ2-7, with TRBD2 as a possible D gene (6 bases). Trimming took off 0 bases at V and 6 bases at J, with 6 bases between the two ends. The germline gives CDR1 MGHRA, CDR2 YSYEKL. This CDR3 region has 12 residues. The CDR3 protein is CASSQDSGEQYF. In DNA form, the CDR3 reads TGCGCCAGCAGCCAAGATAGCGGCGAGCAGTACTTC.

This clonotype was counted only a few times. The chain uses TRBV27 and TRBJ2-7, with TRBD1 matching over 8 bases. The ends lost 5 bases at V and 7 bases at J; junction bases unmatched: 10. CDR1 is MNHEY and CDR2 is SMNVEV in the germline V gene (reference sequence). The CDR3 has 14 amino acids. CDR3: CASSMDRAGGEQYF. Written as DNA, the CDR3 is TGTGCCAGCAGTATGGACAGGGCCGGGGGAGAGCAGTACTTC.

This chain links TRBV20-1 with TRBJ2-1; the D gene is possibly TRBD2 (5 bases). The V gene's germline CDR1 is DFQATT and CDR2 SNEGSKA (reference sequence). V was pared by 3 bases and J by 9 bases, with 21 bases between. The CDR3 is made up of 15 amino acids. DNA of the CDR3: TGCAGTGCTAGCCTCCCTAGCCGGGTTTTGTCTGAGCAGTTCTTC. It yields the protein CSASLPSRVLSEQFF.

The CDR3 loop is CASSFLGGQETQYF. The CDR3 coding sequence is TGTGCCAGCAGCTTCTTGGGGGGCCAAGAGACCCAGTACTTC. The rearrangement joins TRBV27 to TRBJ2-5; perhaps TRBD2 as D (6 bases). V was clipped by 6 bases and J by 1 base, with 12 bases between them. Germline V lookup: CDR1 MNHEY, CDR2 SMNVEV (reference sequence). The CDR3 covers 14 residues.

The genes are TRBV7-9 and TRBJ2-5, with D perhaps TRBD1 (5 bases). The J call is uncertain, as TRBJ2-7 better fits the DNA end. This CDR3 region has 17 residues. Germline CDR1 reads SEHNR; CDR2 reads FQNEAQ (reference sequence). Here the CDR3 reads CASSLVGLQKGIYEQYF. As DNA, the CDR3 is TGTGCCAGCAGCCTCGTCGGCTTGCAAAAGGGGATCTACGAGCAGTACTTC.

This clonotype was recorded a few times. This chain joins TRBV7-9 and TRBJ1-4, with D uncertain. V was trimmed by 5 bases and J by 8 bases, leaving 9 bases between them. Germline assignment: CDR1 SEHNR and CDR2 FQNEAQ (reference sequence). This CDR3 spans 12 amino acids. The CDR3: CASSREIEKLFF. The CDR3 coding sequence is TGTGCCAGCAGCCGTGAAATAGAAAAACTGTTTTTT. Together with reference TRBV7-9 and TRBJ1-4, the CDR3 gives the full variable domain: DTGVSQNPRHKITKRGQNVTFRCDPISEHNRLYWYRQTLGQGPEFLTYFQNEAQLEKSRLLSDRFSAERPKGSFSTLEIQRTEQGDSAMYLCASSREIEKLFFGSGTQLSVL.

The chain joins TRBV7-2 to TRBJ1-1, with D uncertain. V was trimmed by 4 bases and J by 0 bases, leaving 12 bases between them. Germline CDR1 SGHTA, CDR2 FQGNSA. The CDR3 extends over 15 amino acids. The CDR3 DNA reads TGTGCCAGCAGCTCCGAATTGGGCTTGAACACTGAAGCTTTCTTT. Amino acids: CASSSELGLNTEAFF.

The rearrangement joins TRBV10-3 to TRBJ2-7; TRBD1 or TRBD2 may be the D gene (6 bases each). With 1 base removed from V and 1 base from J, the gap between germline ends came to 11 bases. CDR1 and CDR2 from the germline V gene are ENHRY and SYGVKD. This CDR3 region has 15 residues. In DNA, the CDR3 is TGTGCCATCAGTGAGTTGACAGGAGGGTCCTACGAGCAGTACTTC. Translated: CAISELTGGSYEQYF.

This chain links TRBV10-3 with TRBJ1-1; D uncertain. The CDR3 is made up of 12 amino acids. Trimming removed 3 bases from V and 4 bases from J, with 6 bases in between. The germline gives CDR1 ENHRY, CDR2 SYGVKD. The CDR3 here is CAISESSTEAFF. DNA for the CDR3: TGTGCCATCAGTGAATCGAGCACTGAAGCTTTCTTT.

In DNA form, the CDR3 reads TGTGCCAGCAGCGGGAGCTGGCAAGAGACCCAGTACTTC. Protein: CASSGSWQETQYF. The chain couples TRBV11-2 to TRBJ2-5, with D possibly being TRBD2 (5 bases). The CDR3 loop spans 13 amino acids. The germline CDR1 and CDR2 sequences are SGHAT and FQNNGV. Trimming cost V 5 bases and J 2 bases, with 9 bases left between them.

This chain links TRBV20-1 with TRBJ2-3, with D tentatively TRBD2 (5 bases). V lost 0 bases and J lost 3, with 16 bases in between. CDR3 length: 16 amino acids. Germline V CDR1 and CDR2: DFQATT, SNEGSKA (reference sequence). DNA for the CDR3: TGCAGTGCTAGAGATCGTACTAGAGGCCAGACAGATACGCAGTATTTT. This encodes CSARDRTRGQTDTQYF.

This clonotype has more than one count but fewer than ten. V usage is TRBV29-1 and J usage is TRBJ2-1; no clear D. The J call may be mistaken, given a closer DNA end match to TRBJ2-7. This CDR3 is 12 amino acids long. Germline V lookup: CDR1 SQVTM, CDR2 ANQGSEA. The CDR3 bases are TGCAGCGTTGTGTTTGGACCCTACGAGCAGTACTTC. Protein product: CSVVFGPYEQYF.

This clonotype was observed a handful of times. The V call is TRBV12-3 or TRBV12-4, the J call TRBJ2-5; D uncertain. The DNA end favors TRBJ2-7, so the J call may be wrong. The CDR3 extends over 14 amino acids. For the CDR3, the DNA is TGTGCCAGCAGCCAGGTGGATATTACCTACGAGCAGTACTTC. This sequence encodes CASSQVDITYEQYF.

This clonotype was observed a few times. The CDR3: CSVRSGQETQYF. The CDR3 nucleotides read TGCAGCGTTAGGTCGGGACAAGAGACCCAGTACTTC. The J gene is TRBJ2-5, the V gene TRBV29-1; TRBD2 is a possible D gene (5 bases). Per germline, CDR1 SQVTM and CDR2 ANQGSEA. V was pared by 5 bases and J by 2 bases, with 9 bases between. This CDR3 is 12 amino acids long.

This chain joins TRBV6-4 and TRBJ2-1; 7 bases line up with TRBD2. J was trimmed by 2 bases and V by 5 bases; bases with no gene match: 6. The CDR3 is 15 amino acids. Per the germline V gene, CDR1 is MRHNA and CDR2 is SNTAGT. CDR3 amino acids: CASSPSSGPYNEQFF. The CDR3 bases are TGTGCCAGCAGTCCCTCTAGCGGTCCCTACAATGAGCAGTTCTTC.

This clonotype was counted ten times or more. The V and J genes are TRBV27 and TRBJ2-5; 7 bases fit TRBD2. V was pared by 6 bases and J by 2 bases, with 6 bases of the junction left unmatched. The CDR3 has 14 amino acids. Germline V CDR1 and CDR2: MNHEY, SMNVEV (reference sequence). The CDR3 spells CASSFSGLQETQYF. CDR3 DNA sequence: TGTGCCAGCAGCTTTAGCGGGTTACAAGAGACCCAGTACTTC.

The chain joins TRBV6-2 or TRBV6-3 to TRBJ2-6, with 7 bases aligning to TRBD1. CDR1 MNHEY and CDR2 SVGEGT come from the germline V gene. V lost 2 bases, J lost 2 bases, and 12 bases stayed unmatched. The length of the CDR3 is 19 residues. Here the CDR3 reads CASSYIVGQDYAGANVLTF. The CDR3 nucleotides read TGTGCCAGCAGTTACATCGTTGGACAGGATTATGCTGGGGCCAACGTCCTGACTTTC.

The chain combines TRBV5-1 with TRBJ2-7, with D maybe TRBD2 (6 bases). CDR1 SGHRS and CDR2 YFSETQ come from the germline V gene. V gave up 0 bases and J gave up 3 bases, with 13 bases separating them. The CDR3 consists of 15 residues. CDR3 region: CASSLEKKTSYEQYF. CDR3 sequence (DNA): TGCGCCAGCAGCTTGGAGAAGAAGACTAGCTACGAGCAGTACTTC.

The chain links TRBV19 to TRBJ2-2; D is perhaps TRBD2 (5 bases). Germline V CDR1 and CDR2: LNHDA, SQIVND (reference sequence). The CDR3 has 15 amino acids. The ends were cut back, 6 bases at V and 4 bases at J, with 15 bases in the middle. CDR3 in amino acids: CASRSVGSGTGELFF. The CDR3 bases are TGTGCCAGTAGATCTGTAGGGAGCGGCACCGGGGAGCTGTTTTTT. The variable domain in full, with the rest retrieved from reference TRBV19 and TRBJ2-2, is DGGITQSPKYLFRKEGQNVTLSCEQNLNHDAMYWYRQDPGQGLRLIYYSQIVNDFQKGDIAEGYSVSREKKESFPLTVTSAQKNPTAFYLCASRSVGSGTGELFFGEGSRLTVL.

V and J are TRBV5-1 and TRBJ2-5; 9 nucleotides align to TRBD2. The closer fit of TRBJ2-1 to the DNA end suggests the J call may be wrong. Germline lookup yields CDR1 SGHRS and CDR2 YFSETQ. The CDR3 runs to 14 residues. The CDR3, as DNA: TGCGCCAGCAGCTACCTTAATAGCGGGGGTGAGCAGTTCTTC. Its protein product is CASSYLNSGGEQFF.

This clonotype was seen a handful of times. Its ends do not fully match the called genes, so a read error is possible. This chain uses TRBV28 with TRBJ2-5; TRBD2 matches 11 bases. Looked up from germline, CDR1 is MDHEN and CDR2 is SYDVKM. The CDR3 consists of 16 residues. CDR3 coding DNA: TGTGCCAGCAGTTCCGGATGGACTAGCGGGCAAGAGACCCGGTACTTC. The encoded protein is CASSSGWTSGQETRYF.

This clonotype was found once. J is TRBJ2-1 and V is TRBV6-6; D gene ambiguous. The CDR3 is 15 amino acids. Germline-derived CDR1 and CDR2 are MNHNY and SVGAGI (reference sequence). Trimming removed 6 bases at V and 3 bases at J, with 15 bases between. The CDR3 nucleotides read TGTGCCAGCAGCCTCACGAGCGCCGGCTACAATGAGCAGTTCTTC. It translates to CASSLTSAGYNEQFF.

Here the CDR3 reads CATSGQRNTEAFF. CDR3 bases: TGTGCCACCTCAGGACAGAGAAACACTGAAGCTTTCTTT. The chain joins TRBV7-2 to TRBJ1-1; tentatively, D is TRBD1 (6 bases). This CDR3 comprises 13 residues. The ends were cut back, 10 bases at V and 2 bases at J, with 14 bases in the middle. Germline V gene lookup returns CDR1 SGHTA and CDR2 FQGNSA.

There are a few counts of this clonotype. The genes are TRBV2 and TRBJ2-7; TRBD2 matches at 7 bases. The germline V gene encodes CDR1 SNHLY and CDR2 FYNNEI. The CDR3 extends over 14 amino acids. The V segment lost 10 bases and the J segment 4 bases; nucleotides outside the gene matches: 13. The CDR3 sequence: CAINGASGYYEQYF. For the CDR3, the DNA is TGTGCCATAAATGGGGCTAGCGGTTATTACGAGCAGTACTTC.

CDR3 bases: TGTGCCAGCAGCCAAGAATTTAGTTCCATTTTCGGAGATACGCAGTATTTT. This sequence encodes CASSQEFSSIFGDTQYF. V and J are TRBV4-2 and TRBJ2-3, with D unresolved. CDR3 length: 17 amino acids. V was pared by 0 bases and J by 5 bases, with 18 bases between. Germline CDR1 and CDR2: LGHNA and YNFKEQ.

This chain joins TRBV7-2 and TRBJ2-2; 7 bases are a match to TRBD2. The CDR3 has 17 residues. The V gene end was trimmed by 0 bases and the J gene end by 4 bases; junction bases not matched to a gene: 8. The V gene's germline CDR1 is SGHTA and CDR2 FQGNSA. CDR3 residues: CASSLALGGGLTGELFF. In nucleotides, the CDR3 is TGTGCCAGCAGCTTAGCGCTCGGGGGAGGGCTCACCGGGGAGCTGTTTTTT.